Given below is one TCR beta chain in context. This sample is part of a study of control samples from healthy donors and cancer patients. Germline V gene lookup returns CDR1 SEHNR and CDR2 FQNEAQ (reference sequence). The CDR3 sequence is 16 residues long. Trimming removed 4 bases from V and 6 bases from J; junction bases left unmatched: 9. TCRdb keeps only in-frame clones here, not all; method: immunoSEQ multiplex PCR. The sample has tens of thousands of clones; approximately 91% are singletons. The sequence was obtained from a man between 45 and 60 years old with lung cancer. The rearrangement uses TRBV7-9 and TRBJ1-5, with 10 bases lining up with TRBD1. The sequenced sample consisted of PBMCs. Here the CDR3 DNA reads TGTGCCAGCAGCTCATCGGGACAGGGGTTGAGTCAGCCCCAGCATTTT. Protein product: CASSSSGQGLSQPQHF.